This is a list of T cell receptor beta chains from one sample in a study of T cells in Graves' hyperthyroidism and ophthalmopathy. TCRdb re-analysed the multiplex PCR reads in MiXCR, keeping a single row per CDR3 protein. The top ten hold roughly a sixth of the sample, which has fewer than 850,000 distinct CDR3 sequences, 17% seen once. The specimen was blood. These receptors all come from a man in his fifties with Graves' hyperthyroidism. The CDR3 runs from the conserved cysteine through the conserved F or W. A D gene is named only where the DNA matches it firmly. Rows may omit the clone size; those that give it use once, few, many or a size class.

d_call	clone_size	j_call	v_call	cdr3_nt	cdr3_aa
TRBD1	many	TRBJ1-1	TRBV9	TGTGCCAGCAGCCCCAGGGGGCAGGGGGCGCTCACTGAAGCTTTCTTT	CASSPRGQGALTEAFF
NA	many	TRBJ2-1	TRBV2	TGTGCCAGCAGCCGGGGCGGATCCTACAATGAGCAGTTCTTC	CASSRGGSYNEQFF
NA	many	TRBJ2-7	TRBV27	TGTGCCAGCAGTTTATCGATTAGCCTCAGCTCCTACGAGCAGTACTTC	CASSLSISLSSYEQYF
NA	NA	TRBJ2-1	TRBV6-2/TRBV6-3	TGTGCCAGCAGCTACGTCCTCGGGGAGCAGTTCTTC	CASSYVLGEQFF
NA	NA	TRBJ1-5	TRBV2	TGTGCCAGCAGTGAAGAAGGTTCGGCGAATAGGCAGACCCAGCATTTT	CASSEEGSANRQTQHF
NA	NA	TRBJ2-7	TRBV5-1	TGCGCCAGCAGCCGGATAGCGGAGTACGAGCAGTACTTC	CASSRIAEYEQYF
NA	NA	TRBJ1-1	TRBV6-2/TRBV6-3	TGTGCCAGCAGTTACTCCCCCGACAAGAACACTGAAGCTTTCTTT	CASSYSPDKNTEAFF
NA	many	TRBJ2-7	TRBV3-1	TGTGCCAGCAGCCAAGAAGGGGTCACCTACGAGCAGTACTTC	CASSQEGVTYEQYF
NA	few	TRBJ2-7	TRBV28	TGTGCCAGCCACGACCACTACGAGCAGTACTTC	CASHDHYEQYF
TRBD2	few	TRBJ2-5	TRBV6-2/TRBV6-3	TGTGCCAGCAGCCCAAACCGGGGGCTAGCGGGAGGGGAGACCCAGTACTTC	CASSPNRGLAGGETQYF
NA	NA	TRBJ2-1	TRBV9	TGTGCCAGCAGCGTAAACATCAGGGACGAGCAGTTCTTC	CASSVNIRDEQFF
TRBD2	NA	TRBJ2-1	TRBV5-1	TGCGCCAGCAGCCGGACTAGCGGGCCTTCCTACAATGAGCAGTTCTTC	CASSRTSGPSYNEQFF
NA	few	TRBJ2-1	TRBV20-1	TGCAGTGCCCCAGGGTTTGGAGCGGTCCGGAATGAGCAGTTCTTC	CSAPGFGAVRNEQFF
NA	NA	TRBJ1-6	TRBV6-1	TGTGCCAGCAGAAGACAGGAGTCCTATTCACCCCTCCACTTT	CASRRQESYSPLHF
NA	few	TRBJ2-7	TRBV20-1	TGCAGTGTCGAGGCTAGAGGGGGTGGGGTGGGATACGAGCAGTACTTC	CSVEARGGGVGYEQYF
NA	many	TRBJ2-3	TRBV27	TGTGCCAGCAGTAGGAGGGCTGAGACAGATACGCAGTATTTT	CASSRRAETDTQYF
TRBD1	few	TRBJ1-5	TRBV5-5	TGTGCCAGCAGCTTGGAGGGACAGACTATTAGCAATCAGCCCCAGCATTTT	CASSLEGQTISNQPQHF
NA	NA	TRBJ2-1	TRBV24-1	TGTGCCACCACTGAGTTCGACCGGTCCTACAATGAGCAGTTCTTC	CATTEFDRSYNEQFF
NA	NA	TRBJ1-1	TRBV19	TGTGCCAGTGGTATGGTGAACACTGAAGCTTTCTTT	CASGMVNTEAFF
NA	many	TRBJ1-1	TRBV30	TGTGCCTGGAGGACAGTAGGAGCGATGAACACTGAAGCTTTCTTT	CAWRTVGAMNTEAFF
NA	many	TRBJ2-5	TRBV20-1	TGCAGTAGCCCAGGGGGGGCCGCCCAAGAGACCCAGTACTTC	CSSPGGAAQETQYF
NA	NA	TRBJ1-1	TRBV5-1	TGCGCCAGCAGCTTGGGCGAGAACACTGAAACTTTCTTT	CASSLGENTETFF
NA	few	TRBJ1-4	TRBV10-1	TGCGCCAGCAGTGAGGAACAATGGCAAAAACTGTTTTTT	CASSEEQWQKLFF
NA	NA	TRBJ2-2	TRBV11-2	TGTGCCAGCAGCTCCACGGGACGTTTCACCGGGGAGCTGTTTTTT	CASSSTGRFTGELFF
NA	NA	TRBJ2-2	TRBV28	TGTGCCAGCAGTACCCGGTCCGGGGAGCTGTTTTTT	CASSTRSGELFF
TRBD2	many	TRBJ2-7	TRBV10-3	TGTGCCATCAGTGAGGGGGGGGGGGAGACCTACGAGCAGTACTTC	CAISEGGGETYEQYF
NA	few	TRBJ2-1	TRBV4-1	TGCGCCAGCAGCCAAGATTTCACGGAGAGACACAATGAGCAGTTCTTC	CASSQDFTERHNEQFF
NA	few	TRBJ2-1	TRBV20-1	TGCAGTGCTAGTCGGGCGGAGGATTTTAACAATGAGCAGTTCTTC	CSASRAEDFNNEQFF
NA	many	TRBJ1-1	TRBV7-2	TGTGCCAGCAGCTTAGCGCTGGTGTTGATGAACACTGAAGCTTTCTTT	CASSLALVLMNTEAFF